This TCR beta chain was obtained from a study of cytomegalovirus exposure and HLA in healthy donors. Background on the study: Samples from HLA-typed donors yielded 65 million to 85 million unique TCRs in an early data release. Study outcomes and limitations: Three CMV-associated chains were confirmed in vitro to be specific for CMV antigens. Rare TCR sequences dominated, though some public TCRs recurred in many donors.

Looked up from germline, CDR1 is MNHEY and CDR2 is SVGAGI. The V gene lost 11 bases and the J gene lost 5 bases, with 13 bases spanning the gap. The CDR3 has 13 residues. In the PCR, 60 Vbeta and 13 Jbeta primers were used. Data came from immunoSEQ multiplex PCR; TCRdb stores just in-frame clones and leaves some out. This sample carries approximately 200,000 clones, approximately 80% of them seen once, and the ten largest clones take around 1.4%. As concerns this clone: Its antigen remains unidentified.

Specimen: PBMCs. The origin of this receptor is a girl between 5 and 17 years old in good health and CMV-seronegative. The chain joins TRBV6-5 to TRBJ1-6; TRBD1 might be the D (5 bases). The CDR3 here is CASQDRNNSPLHF. The CDR3, as DNA: TGTGCCTCCCAAGACAGAAATAATTCACCCCTCCACTTT.